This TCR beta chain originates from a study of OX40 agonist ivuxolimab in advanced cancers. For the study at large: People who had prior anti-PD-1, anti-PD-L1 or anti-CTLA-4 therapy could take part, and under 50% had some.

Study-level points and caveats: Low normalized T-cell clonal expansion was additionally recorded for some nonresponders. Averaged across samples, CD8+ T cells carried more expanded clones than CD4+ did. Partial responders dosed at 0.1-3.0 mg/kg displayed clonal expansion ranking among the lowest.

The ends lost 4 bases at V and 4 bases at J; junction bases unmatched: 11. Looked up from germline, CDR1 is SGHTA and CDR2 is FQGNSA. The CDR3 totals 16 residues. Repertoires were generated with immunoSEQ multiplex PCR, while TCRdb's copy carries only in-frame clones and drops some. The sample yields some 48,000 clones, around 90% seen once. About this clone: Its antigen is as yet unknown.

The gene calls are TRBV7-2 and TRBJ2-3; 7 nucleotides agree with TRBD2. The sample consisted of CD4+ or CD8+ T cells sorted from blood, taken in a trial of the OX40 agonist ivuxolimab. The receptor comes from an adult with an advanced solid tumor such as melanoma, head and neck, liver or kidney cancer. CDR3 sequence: CASSWRGGDRSDTQYF. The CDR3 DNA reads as TGTGCCAGCAGCTGGCGGGGAGGGGACCGTTCAGATACGCAGTATTTT.